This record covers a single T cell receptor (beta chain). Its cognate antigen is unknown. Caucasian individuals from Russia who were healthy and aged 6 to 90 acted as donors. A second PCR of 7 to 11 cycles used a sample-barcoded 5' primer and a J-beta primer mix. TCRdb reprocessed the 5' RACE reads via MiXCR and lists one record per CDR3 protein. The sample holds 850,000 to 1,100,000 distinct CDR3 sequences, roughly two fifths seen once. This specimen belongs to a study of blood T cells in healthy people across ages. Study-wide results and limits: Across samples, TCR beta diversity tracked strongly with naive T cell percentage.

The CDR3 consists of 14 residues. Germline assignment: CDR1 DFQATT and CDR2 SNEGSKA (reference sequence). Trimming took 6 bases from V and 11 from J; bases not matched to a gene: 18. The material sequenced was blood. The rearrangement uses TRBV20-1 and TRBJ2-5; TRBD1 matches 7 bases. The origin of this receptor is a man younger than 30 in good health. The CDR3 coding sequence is TGCAGTGCCAAATCTTCTAGACAGGGATATGAGCAGTACTTC. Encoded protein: CSAKSSRQGYEQYF.